The rows below give T cell receptor beta chains drawn from one sample of a study of cytomegalovirus exposure and HLA in healthy donors. Clones were read by immunoSEQ multiplex PCR, and TCRdb kept only the in-frame ones, dropping some. The table records 160,000 or so clones, 80% to 85% of them present only once. The sequenced sample consisted of PBMCs. Receptors were obtained from a young man in good health and CMV-seronegative. Each CDR3 is given with its conserved first and last residue. D genes are given only for firm matches. The listing skips clone size in some rows; elsewhere it reads once, few, many or a size class.

j_gene: TRBJ2-6; d_gene: TRBD1; v_gene: TRBV30; abundance: NA; CDR3aa: CAWARDRVSLSGANVLTF; CDR3nt: TGTGCCTGGGCCCGGGACAGGGTCTCTCTCTCTGGGGCCAACGTCCTGACTTTC
j_gene: TRBJ1-2; d_gene: NA; v_gene: TRBV5-6; abundance: NA; CDR3aa: CASSQGLVDYGYTF; CDR3nt: TGTGCCAGCAGTCAGGGGCTAGTGGACTATGGCTACACCTTC
j_gene: TRBJ1-5; d_gene: TRBD1; v_gene: TRBV2; abundance: once; CDR3aa: CASGPRDRNQPQHF; CDR3nt: TGTGCCAGCGGCCCCAGGGACAGAAATCAGCCCCAGCATTTT
j_gene: TRBJ2-5; d_gene: TRBD2; v_gene: TRBV28; abundance: NA; CDR3aa: CASTRTSGAGKTQYF; CDR3nt: TGTGCCAGCACACGGACTAGCGGGGCGGGGAAGACCCAGTACTTC
j_gene: TRBJ1-3; d_gene: NA; v_gene: TRBV14; abundance: NA; CDR3aa: CASNRHGNTIYF; CDR3nt: TGTGCCAGCAACAGACACGGAAACACCATATATTTT
j_gene: TRBJ2-1; d_gene: TRBD2; v_gene: TRBV7-3; abundance: NA; CDR3aa: CASSLLPGTSGHNEQFF; CDR3nt: TGTGCCAGCAGCTTATTGCCGGGGACTAGCGGACACAATGAGCAGTTCTTC
j_gene: TRBJ2-4; d_gene: TRBD1; v_gene: TRBV15; abundance: NA; CDR3aa: CATSRDRGTNIQYF; CDR3nt: TGTGCCACCAGCAGGGACAGGGGTACAAACATTCAGTACTTC
j_gene: TRBJ2-1; d_gene: TRBD1; v_gene: TRBV5-4; abundance: NA; CDR3aa: CASSSQGASAPGTSYNEQFF; CDR3nt: TGTGCCAGCAGCTCCCAGGGGGCTAGCGCCCCGGGAACCTCCTACAATGAGCAGTTCTTC
j_gene: TRBJ2-1; d_gene: NA; v_gene: TRBV12-1; abundance: NA; CDR3aa: CASSLGLAGPREQFF; CDR3nt: TGTGCCAGCAGCTTGGGACTAGCGGGACCCAGGGAGCAGTTCTTC
j_gene: TRBJ2-7; d_gene: NA; v_gene: TRBV5-6; abundance: NA; CDR3aa: CASIRQGIFEQYF; CDR3nt: TGTGCCAGCATCCGGCAGGGAATTTTCGAGCAGTACTTC
j_gene: TRBJ1-6; d_gene: NA; v_gene: TRBV7-9; abundance: NA; CDR3aa: CASKRGEDNSPLHF; CDR3nt: TGTGCCAGCAAGCGGGGAGAAGATAATTCACCCCTCCACTTT
j_gene: TRBJ1-1; d_gene: TRBD1; v_gene: TRBV10-1; abundance: NA; CDR3aa: CASSEQGAITEAFF; CDR3nt: TGCGCCAGCAGTGAACAGGGGGCGATCACTGAAGCTTTCTTT
j_gene: TRBJ1-2; d_gene: NA; v_gene: TRBV19; abundance: NA; CDR3aa: CASSFTGFYGYTF; CDR3nt: TGTGCCAGTAGTTTTACAGGGTTCTATGGCTACACCTTC
j_gene: TRBJ2-1; d_gene: TRBD2; v_gene: TRBV9; abundance: few; CDR3aa: CASSVVWTSGGYNEQFF; CDR3nt: TGTGCCAGCAGCGTAGTTTGGACTAGCGGGGGTTACAATGAGCAGTTCTTC
j_gene: TRBJ1-2; d_gene: TRBD1; v_gene: TRBV12-5; abundance: NA; CDR3aa: CASGGQGSGYTF; CDR3nt: TGTGCTAGTGGTGGACAGGGGTCTGGCTACACCTTC
j_gene: TRBJ2-2; d_gene: NA; v_gene: TRBV5-4; abundance: NA; CDR3aa: CASSPERVGGELFF; CDR3nt: TGTGCCAGCAGCCCGGAGAGGGTCGGCGGGGAGCTGTTTTTT
j_gene: TRBJ2-2; d_gene: NA; v_gene: TRBV6-6; abundance: once; CDR3aa: CATPRGDSQTGELFF; CDR3nt: TGTGCCACCCCGCGGGGAGACAGTCAGACCGGGGAGCTGTTTTTT
j_gene: TRBJ2-3; d_gene: NA; v_gene: TRBV27; abundance: once; CDR3aa: CASSFAGEVADTQYF; CDR3nt: TGTGCCAGCAGTTTCGCAGGGGAAGTTGCAGATACGCAGTATTTT
j_gene: TRBJ1-1; d_gene: NA; v_gene: TRBV7-9; abundance: NA; CDR3aa: CSSSHTASEAFF; CDR3nt: TGTTCCAGCAGCCATACAGCCTCTGAAGCTTTCTTT
j_gene: TRBJ2-5; d_gene: NA; v_gene: TRBV6-1; abundance: NA; CDR3aa: CASSEFTRGQETQYF; CDR3nt: TGTGCCAGCAGTGAATTTACGCGGGGACAAGAGACCCAGTACTTC
j_gene: TRBJ1-5; d_gene: NA; v_gene: TRBV10-2; abundance: NA; CDR3aa: CASSVSLQPQHF; CDR3nt: TGCGCCAGCAGTGTATCCCTCCAGCCCCAGCATTTT
j_gene: TRBJ2-7; d_gene: NA; v_gene: TRBV2; abundance: NA; CDR3aa: CASIEGLTYEQYF; CDR3nt: TGTGCCAGCATTGAGGGGCTAACCTACGAGCAGTACTTC
j_gene: TRBJ2-7; d_gene: NA; v_gene: TRBV15; abundance: NA; CDR3aa: CATSRDTGSGTYEQYF; CDR3nt: TGTGCCACCAGCAGAGATACGGGAAGCGGAACTTACGAGCAGTACTTC
j_gene: TRBJ2-2; d_gene: NA; v_gene: TRBV6-5; abundance: NA; CDR3aa: CASRRTVAGELFF; CDR3nt: TGTGCCAGCAGGAGGACAGTGGCCGGGGAGCTGTTTTTT
j_gene: TRBJ2-7; d_gene: TRBD2; v_gene: TRBV13; abundance: once; CDR3aa: CASSLFSNGRNYEQYF; CDR3nt: TGTGCCAGCAGCTTATTCTCTAACGGGAGGAATTACGAGCAGTACTTC
j_gene: TRBJ1-3; d_gene: NA; v_gene: TRBV21-1; abundance: NA; CDR3aa: CPNPGGPLGTIYF; CDR3nt: TGCCCCAACCCGGGGGGCCCTTTAGGGACCATATATTTT
j_gene: TRBJ1-4; d_gene: NA; v_gene: TRBV28; abundance: NA; CDR3aa: CASSLGGSNQRRNEKLFF; CDR3nt: TGTGCCAGCAGTTTAGGCGGGTCGAACCAAAGACGTAATGAAAAACTGTTTTTT
j_gene: TRBJ1-2; d_gene: TRBD1; v_gene: TRBV5-4; abundance: NA; CDR3aa: CASSLDPTGYYGYTF; CDR3nt: TGTGCCAGCAGCTTGGACCCGACAGGGTACTATGGCTACACCTTC
j_gene: TRBJ1-4; d_gene: TRBD1; v_gene: TRBV9; abundance: NA; CDR3aa: CASSATGTGHNEKLFF; CDR3nt: TGTGCCAGCAGCGCAACCGGGACAGGGCATAATGAAAAACTGTTTTTT
j_gene: TRBJ1-5; d_gene: NA; v_gene: TRBV6-1; abundance: few; CDR3aa: CASSVGGVDQPQHF; CDR3nt: TGTGCCAGCAGTGTTGGGGGCGTGGATCAGCCCCAGCATTTT
j_gene: TRBJ2-2; d_gene: TRBD2; v_gene: TRBV27; abundance: NA; CDR3aa: CASSGLAGPGELFF; CDR3nt: TGTGCCAGCTCGGGACTAGCGGGACCCGGGGAGCTGTTTTTT
j_gene: TRBJ2-7; d_gene: TRBD2; v_gene: TRBV10-2; abundance: NA; CDR3aa: CASSEAGEYAYEQYF; CDR3nt: TGCGCCAGCAGTGAGGCGGGGGAATACGCCTACGAGCAGTACTTC
j_gene: TRBJ2-6; d_gene: TRBD2; v_gene: TRBV27; abundance: NA; CDR3aa: CASSRGVSGANVLTF; CDR3nt: TGTGCCAGCAGTCGGGGGGTATCTGGGGCCAACGTCCTGACTTTC
j_gene: TRBJ1-2; d_gene: NA; v_gene: TRBV9; abundance: NA; CDR3aa: CASSVPGGYTF; CDR3nt: TGTGCCAGCAGCGTACCCGGTGGCTACACCTTC
j_gene: TRBJ1-1; d_gene: TRBD1; v_gene: TRBV28; abundance: NA; CDR3aa: CASSGSGTGEAEAFF; CDR3nt: TGTGCCAGCAGCGGCTCCGGGACAGGGGAAGCTGAAGCTTTCTTT
j_gene: TRBJ2-5; d_gene: TRBD2; v_gene: TRBV25-1; abundance: once; CDR3aa: CASSEGGLVGPQETQYF; CDR3nt: TGTGCCAGCAGTGAAGGGGGACTAGTGGGGCCGCAAGAGACCCAGTACTTC
j_gene: TRBJ2-2; d_gene: TRBD2; v_gene: TRBV5-4; abundance: few; CDR3aa: CASSLGLAGAPTGELFF; CDR3nt: TGTGCCAGCAGCTTGGGGCTAGCGGGAGCCCCCACCGGGGAGCTGTTTTTT
j_gene: TRBJ1-1; d_gene: TRBD1; v_gene: TRBV7-8; abundance: NA; CDR3aa: CASSPTGTTEAFF; CDR3nt: TGTGCCAGCAGCCCGACAGGGACCACTGAAGCTTTCTTT
j_gene: TRBJ2-3; d_gene: TRBD2; v_gene: TRBV6-6; abundance: NA; CDR3aa: CASSPRTSGSVDTQYF; CDR3nt: TGTGCCAGCAGTCCAAGGACTAGCGGGAGTGTAGATACGCAGTATTTT
j_gene: TRBJ1-2; d_gene: NA; v_gene: TRBV7-9; abundance: NA; CDR3aa: CASSLGVGGVNYGYTF; CDR3nt: TGTGCCAGCAGCTTAGGGGTCGGAGGGGTAAACTATGGCTACACCTTC
j_gene: TRBJ2-7; d_gene: TRBD1; v_gene: TRBV6-6; abundance: NA; CDR3aa: CASSYSTGGGPYF; CDR3nt: TGTGCCAGCAGTTACTCGACAGGGGGCGGTCCGTACTTC
j_gene: TRBJ1-4; d_gene: NA; v_gene: TRBV30; abundance: NA; CDR3aa: CAWSVRTGSNEKLFF; CDR3nt: TGTGCCTGGTCCGTGCGTACAGGGTCTAATGAAAAACTGTTTTTT
j_gene: TRBJ2-1; d_gene: TRBD2; v_gene: TRBV6-1; abundance: NA; CDR3aa: CASTPRGRDEQFF; CDR3nt: TGTGCCAGCACCCCCCGGGGGAGGGACGAGCAGTTCTTC
j_gene: TRBJ2-2; d_gene: NA; v_gene: TRBV7-3; abundance: NA; CDR3aa: CASSLTGGATGELFF; CDR3nt: TGTGCCAGCAGCTTAACAGGGGGTGCCACCGGGGAGCTGTTTTTT
j_gene: TRBJ2-5; d_gene: NA; v_gene: TRBV15; abundance: NA; CDR3aa: CATSRDRGLQETQYF; CDR3nt: TGTGCCACCAGCAGAGACCGGGGTCTCCAAGAGACCCAGTACTTC
j_gene: TRBJ2-2; d_gene: TRBD1; v_gene: TRBV18; abundance: NA; CDR3aa: CASSTGKTNTGELFF; CDR3nt: TGTGCCAGCTCGACAGGGAAAACGAACACCGGGGAGCTGTTTTTT
j_gene: TRBJ2-7; d_gene: TRBD1; v_gene: TRBV2; abundance: NA; CDR3aa: CASSKGQGAFEQYF; CDR3nt: TGTGCCAGCAGCAAGGGACAGGGGGCGTTCGAGCAGTACTTC
j_gene: TRBJ1-1; d_gene: NA; v_gene: TRBV10-2; abundance: few; CDR3aa: CASRMGTMNTEAFF; CDR3nt: TGCGCCAGCAGGATGGGGACAATGAACACTGAAGCTTTCTTT
j_gene: TRBJ2-7; d_gene: NA; v_gene: TRBV19; abundance: NA; CDR3aa: CASRFTGSRTYEQYF; CDR3nt: TGTGCCAGTAGATTTACAGGGTCCCGAACCTACGAGCAGTACTTC
j_gene: TRBJ2-7; d_gene: TRBD1; v_gene: TRBV7-9; abundance: few; CDR3aa: CASSYPGQRAYEQYF; CDR3nt: TGTGCCAGCAGTTACCCGGGACAGCGCGCCTACGAGCAGTACTTC
j_gene: TRBJ2-7; d_gene: NA; v_gene: TRBV6-5; abundance: NA; CDR3aa: CASSYGGEHYEQYF; CDR3nt: TGTGCCAGCAGTTACGGCGGGGAACACTACGAGCAGTACTTC